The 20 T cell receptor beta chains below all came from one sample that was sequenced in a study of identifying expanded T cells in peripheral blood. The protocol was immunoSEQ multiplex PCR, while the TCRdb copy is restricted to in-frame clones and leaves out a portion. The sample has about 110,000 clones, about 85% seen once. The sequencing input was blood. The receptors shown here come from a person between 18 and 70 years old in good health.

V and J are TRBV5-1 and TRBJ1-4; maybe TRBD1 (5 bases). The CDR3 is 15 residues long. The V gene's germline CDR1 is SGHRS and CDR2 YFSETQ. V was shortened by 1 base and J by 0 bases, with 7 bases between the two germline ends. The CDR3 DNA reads TGCGCCAGCAGCTTGTTGGGGGCAACTAATGAAAAACTGTTTTTT. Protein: CASSLLGATNEKLFF.

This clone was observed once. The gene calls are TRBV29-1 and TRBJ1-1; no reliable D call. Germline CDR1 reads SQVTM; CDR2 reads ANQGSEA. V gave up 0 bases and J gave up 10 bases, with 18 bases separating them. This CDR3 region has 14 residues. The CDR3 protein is CSVEDVRGSGGAFF. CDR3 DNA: TGCAGCGTTGAAGACGTACGAGGGAGCGGTGGAGCTTTCTTT.

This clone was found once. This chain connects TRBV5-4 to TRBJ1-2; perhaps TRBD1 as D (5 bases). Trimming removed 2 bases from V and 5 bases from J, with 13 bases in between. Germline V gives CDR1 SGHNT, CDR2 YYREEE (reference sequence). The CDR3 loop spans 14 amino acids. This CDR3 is CASSFSREGYGYTF. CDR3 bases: TGTGCCAGCAGCTTCTCCAGGGAAGGTTATGGCTACACCTTC.

CDR3 nucleotide sequence: TGTGCCAGCAGCAAAGAACCGGGCCCCCTTAACTATGGCTACACCTTC. Protein product: CASSKEPGPLNYGYTF. The chain links TRBV9 to TRBJ1-2; D is ambiguous. This CDR3 contains 16 residues. Trimming stripped 4 bases from V and 1 base from J, with 17 bases between. Germline CDR1 reads SGDLS; CDR2 reads YYNGEE.

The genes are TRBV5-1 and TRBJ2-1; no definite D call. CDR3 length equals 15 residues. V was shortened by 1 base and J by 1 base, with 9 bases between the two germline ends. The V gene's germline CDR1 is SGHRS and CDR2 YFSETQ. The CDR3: CASSLFWDSYNEQFF. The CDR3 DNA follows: TGCGCCAGCAGCTTGTTCTGGGATTCCTACAATGAGCAGTTCTTC.

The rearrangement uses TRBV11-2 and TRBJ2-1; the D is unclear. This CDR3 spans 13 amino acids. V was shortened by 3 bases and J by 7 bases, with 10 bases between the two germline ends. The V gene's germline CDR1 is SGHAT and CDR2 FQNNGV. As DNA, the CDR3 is TGTGCCAGCAGCTTGCAGCAGCCGAATGAGCAGTTCTTC. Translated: CASSLQQPNEQFF.

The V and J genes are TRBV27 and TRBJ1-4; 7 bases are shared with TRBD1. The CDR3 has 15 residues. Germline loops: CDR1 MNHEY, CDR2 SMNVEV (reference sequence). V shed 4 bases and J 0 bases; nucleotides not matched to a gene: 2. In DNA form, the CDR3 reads TGTGCCAGCAGTTCCGGACAGGCAACTAATGAAAAACTGTTTTTT. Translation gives CASSSGQATNEKLFF.

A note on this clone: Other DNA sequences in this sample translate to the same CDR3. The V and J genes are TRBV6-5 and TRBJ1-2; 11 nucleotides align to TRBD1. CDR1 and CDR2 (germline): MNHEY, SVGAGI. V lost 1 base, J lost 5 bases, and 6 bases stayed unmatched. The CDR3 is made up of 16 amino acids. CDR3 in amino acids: CASSYFRTGGGYGYTF. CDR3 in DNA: TGTGCCAGCAGTTACTTCCGGACAGGGGGCGGTTATGGCTACACCTTC.

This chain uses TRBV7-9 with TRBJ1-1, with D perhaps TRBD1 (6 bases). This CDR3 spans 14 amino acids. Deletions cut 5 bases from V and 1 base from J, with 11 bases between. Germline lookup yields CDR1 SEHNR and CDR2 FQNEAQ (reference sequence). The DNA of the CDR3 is TGTGCCAGCAGCCGAATGACAGGGAACACTGAAGCTTTCTTT. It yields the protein CASSRMTGNTEAFF.

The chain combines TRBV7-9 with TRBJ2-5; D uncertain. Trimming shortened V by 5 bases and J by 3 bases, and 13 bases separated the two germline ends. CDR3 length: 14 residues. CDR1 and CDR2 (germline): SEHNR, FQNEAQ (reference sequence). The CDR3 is CASSRDDTKETQYF. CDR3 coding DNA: TGTGCCAGCAGCCGAGATGACACAAAAGAGACCCAGTACTTC.

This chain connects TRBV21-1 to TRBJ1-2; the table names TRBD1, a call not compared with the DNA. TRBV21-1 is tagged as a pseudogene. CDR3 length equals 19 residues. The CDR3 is CASSKLTNQKQGANYGYTF. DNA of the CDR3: TGTGCCAGCAGCAAACTCACGAATCAAAAACAGGGAGCTAACTATGGCTACACCTTC.

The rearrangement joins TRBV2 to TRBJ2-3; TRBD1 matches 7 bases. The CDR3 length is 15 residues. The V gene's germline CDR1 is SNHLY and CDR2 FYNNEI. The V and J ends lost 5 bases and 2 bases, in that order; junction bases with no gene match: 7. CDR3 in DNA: TGTGCCAGCAGTAGCCAAGGGGGCTTCACAGATACGCAGTATTTT. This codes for CASSSQGGFTDTQYF.

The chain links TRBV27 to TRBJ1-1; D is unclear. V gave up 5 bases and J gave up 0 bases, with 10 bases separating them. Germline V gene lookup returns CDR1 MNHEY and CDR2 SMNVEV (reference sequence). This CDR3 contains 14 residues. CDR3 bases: TGTGCCAGCAGTAGAACCGCGCTGAACACTGAAGCTTTCTTT. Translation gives CASSRTALNTEAFF.

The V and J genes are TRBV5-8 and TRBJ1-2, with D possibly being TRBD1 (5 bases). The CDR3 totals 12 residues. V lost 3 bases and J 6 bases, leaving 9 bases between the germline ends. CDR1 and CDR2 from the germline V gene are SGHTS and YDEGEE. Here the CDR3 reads CASSYGTDGYTF. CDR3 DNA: TGTGCCAGCAGCTACGGGACGGATGGCTACACCTTC.

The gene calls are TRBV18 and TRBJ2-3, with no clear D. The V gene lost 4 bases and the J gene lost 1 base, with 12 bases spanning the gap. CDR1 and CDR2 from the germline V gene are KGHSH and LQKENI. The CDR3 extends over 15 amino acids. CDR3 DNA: TGTGCCAGCTCACTCGGGCACCCAGGCACAGATACGCAGTATTTT. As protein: CASSLGHPGTDTQYF.

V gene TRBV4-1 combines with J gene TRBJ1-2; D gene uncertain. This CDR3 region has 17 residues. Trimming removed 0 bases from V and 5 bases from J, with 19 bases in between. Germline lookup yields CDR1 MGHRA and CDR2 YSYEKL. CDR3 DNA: TGCGCCAGCAGCCAAGAGGCCAATCGGGCAGATGGGTATGGCTACACCTTC. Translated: CASSQEANRADGYGYTF.

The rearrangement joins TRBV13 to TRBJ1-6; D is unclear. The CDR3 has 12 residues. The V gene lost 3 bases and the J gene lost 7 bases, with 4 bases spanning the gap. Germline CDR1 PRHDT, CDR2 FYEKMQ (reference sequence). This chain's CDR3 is CASSFANSPLHF. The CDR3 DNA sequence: TGTGCCAGCAGCTTTGCCAATTCACCCCTCCACTTT.

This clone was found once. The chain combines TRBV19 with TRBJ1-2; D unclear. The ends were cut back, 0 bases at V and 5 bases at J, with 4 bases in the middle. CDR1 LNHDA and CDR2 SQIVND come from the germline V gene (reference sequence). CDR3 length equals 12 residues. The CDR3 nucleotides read TGTGCCAGTAGTATAGAACTGTATGGCTACACCTTC. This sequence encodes CASSIELYGYTF. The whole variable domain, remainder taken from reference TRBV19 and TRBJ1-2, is DGGITQSPKYLFRKEGQNVTLSCEQNLNHDAMYWYRQDPGQGLRLIYYSQIVNDFQKGDIAEGYSVSREKKESFPLTVTSAQKNPTAFYLCASSIELYGYTFGSGTRLTVV.

CDR3 DNA sequence: TGTGCCAGCAGGACACACGGGACAGGGTTCGAGCAGTACTTC. It is translated as CASRTHGTGFEQYF. The chain recombines TRBV2 with TRBJ2-7, with 9 bases that match TRBD1. J gave up 6 bases and V 6 bases, and 9 bases lay outside the gene matches. CDR1 is SNHLY, CDR2 FYNNEI, per germline. The CDR3 loop spans 14 amino acids.

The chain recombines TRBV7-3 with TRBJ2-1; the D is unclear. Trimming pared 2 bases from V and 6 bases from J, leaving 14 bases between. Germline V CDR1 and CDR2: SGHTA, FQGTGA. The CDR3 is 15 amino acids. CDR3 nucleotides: TGTGCCAGCAGCTTAGGCTTCCAGCCGAGCAATGAGCAGTTCTTC. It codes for CASSLGFQPSNEQFF. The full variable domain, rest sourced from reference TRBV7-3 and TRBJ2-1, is GAGVSQTPSNKVTEKGKYVELRCDPISGHTALYWYRQSLGQGPEFLIYFQGTGAADDSGLPNDRFFAVRPEGSVSTLKIQRTERGDSAVYLCASSLGFQPSNEQFFGPGTRLTVL.